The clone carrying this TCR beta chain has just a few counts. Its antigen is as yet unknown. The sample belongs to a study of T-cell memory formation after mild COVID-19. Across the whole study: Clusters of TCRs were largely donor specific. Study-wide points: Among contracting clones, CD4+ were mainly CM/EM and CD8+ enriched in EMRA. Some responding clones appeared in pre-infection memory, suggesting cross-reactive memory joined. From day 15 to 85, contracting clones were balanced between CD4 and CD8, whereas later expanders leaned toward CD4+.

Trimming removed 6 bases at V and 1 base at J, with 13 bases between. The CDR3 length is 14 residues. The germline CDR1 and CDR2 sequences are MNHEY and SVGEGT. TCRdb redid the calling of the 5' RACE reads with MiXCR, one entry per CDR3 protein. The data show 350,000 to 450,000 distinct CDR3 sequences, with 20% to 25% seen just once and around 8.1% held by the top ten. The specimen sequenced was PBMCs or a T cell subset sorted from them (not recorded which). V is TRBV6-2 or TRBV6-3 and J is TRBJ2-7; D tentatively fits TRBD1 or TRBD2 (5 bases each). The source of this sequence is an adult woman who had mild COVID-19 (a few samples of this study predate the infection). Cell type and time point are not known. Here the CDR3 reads CASRRRDGSYEQYF. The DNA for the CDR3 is TGTGCCAGCAGACGCCGGGACGGATCCTACGAGCAGTACTTC.